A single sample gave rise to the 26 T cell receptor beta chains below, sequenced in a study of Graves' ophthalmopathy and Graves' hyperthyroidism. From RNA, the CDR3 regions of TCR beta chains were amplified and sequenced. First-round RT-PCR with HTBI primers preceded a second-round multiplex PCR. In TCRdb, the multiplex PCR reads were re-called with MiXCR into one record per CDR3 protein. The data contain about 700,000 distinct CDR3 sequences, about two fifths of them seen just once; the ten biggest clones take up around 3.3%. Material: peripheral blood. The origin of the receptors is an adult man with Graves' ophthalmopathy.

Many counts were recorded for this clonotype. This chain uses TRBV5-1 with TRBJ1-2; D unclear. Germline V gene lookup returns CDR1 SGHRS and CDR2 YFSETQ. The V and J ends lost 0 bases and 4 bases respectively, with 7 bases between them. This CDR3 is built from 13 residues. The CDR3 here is CASSLGSAYGYTF. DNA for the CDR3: TGCGCCAGCAGCTTGGGGTCAGCCTATGGCTACACCTTC.

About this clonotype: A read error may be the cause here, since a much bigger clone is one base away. The CDR3 protein is CASGYTLAINEQYF. For the CDR3, the DNA is TGTGCCAGCGGATACACACTAGCGATCAACGAGCAGTACTTC. V usage is TRBV4-2 and J usage is TRBJ2-7, with 7 bases fitting TRBD2. The CDR3 consists of 14 residues. The ends lost 8 bases at V and 5 bases at J; junction bases unmatched: 12. In germline, CDR1 is LGHNA, CDR2 YNFKEQ.

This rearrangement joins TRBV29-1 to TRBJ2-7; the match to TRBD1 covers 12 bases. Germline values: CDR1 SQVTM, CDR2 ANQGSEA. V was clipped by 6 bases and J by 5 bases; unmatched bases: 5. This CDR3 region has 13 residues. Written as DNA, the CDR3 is TGCAGCGTGGCCGGGACAGGGGGCAACGAGCAGTACTTC. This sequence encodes CSVAGTGGNEQYF.

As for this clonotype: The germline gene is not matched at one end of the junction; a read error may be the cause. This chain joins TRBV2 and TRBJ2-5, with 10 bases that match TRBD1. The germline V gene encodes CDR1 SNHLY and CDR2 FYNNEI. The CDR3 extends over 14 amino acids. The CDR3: CACSGGQGQETQYF. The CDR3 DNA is TGTGCCTGCAGCGGGGGACAGGGGCAGGAGACCCAGTACTTC.

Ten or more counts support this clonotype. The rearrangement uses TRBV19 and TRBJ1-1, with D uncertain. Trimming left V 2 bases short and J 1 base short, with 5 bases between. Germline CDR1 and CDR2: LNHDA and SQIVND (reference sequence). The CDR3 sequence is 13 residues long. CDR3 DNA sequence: TGTGCCAGTAGTATAAAAGAGAACACTGAAGCTTTCTTT. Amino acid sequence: CASSIKENTEAFF.

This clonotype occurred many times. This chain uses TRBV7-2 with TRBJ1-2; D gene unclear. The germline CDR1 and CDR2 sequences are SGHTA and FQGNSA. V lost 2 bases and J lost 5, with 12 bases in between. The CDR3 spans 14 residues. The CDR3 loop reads CASSLPGRGYGYTF. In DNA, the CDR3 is TGTGCCAGCAGCTTACCCGGACGAGGGTATGGCTACACCTTC.

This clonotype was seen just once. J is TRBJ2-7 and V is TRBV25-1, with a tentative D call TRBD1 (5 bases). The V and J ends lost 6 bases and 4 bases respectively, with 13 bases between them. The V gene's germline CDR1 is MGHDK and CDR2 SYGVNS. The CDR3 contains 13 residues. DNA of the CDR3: TGTGCCAGCAGCCGAGCAGGGATTTACGAGCAGTACTTC. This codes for CASSRAGIYEQYF.

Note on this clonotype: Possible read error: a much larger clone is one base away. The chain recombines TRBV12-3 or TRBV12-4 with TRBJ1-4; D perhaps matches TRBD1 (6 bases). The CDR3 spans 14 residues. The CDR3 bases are TGTGCCAGCAGTTGGCGGGGGGCGCGGGAAAAACTGGTTTTT. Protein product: CASSWRGAREKLVF.

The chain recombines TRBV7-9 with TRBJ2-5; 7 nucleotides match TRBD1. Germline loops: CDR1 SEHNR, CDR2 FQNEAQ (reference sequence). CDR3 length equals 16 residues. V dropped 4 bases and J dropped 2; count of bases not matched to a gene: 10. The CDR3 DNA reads TGTGCCAGCAGCTACAACAGGGGCAGGATACAAGAGACCCAGTACTTC. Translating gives CASSYNRGRIQETQYF.

CDR3 region: CAISERQGGQQYF. CDR3 in DNA: TGTGCCATCAGTGAACGGCAGGGTGGACAGCAGTACTTC. V and J are TRBV10-3 and TRBJ2-7, with D maybe TRBD1 (5 bases). CDR3 length equals 13 residues. Per germline, CDR1 ENHRY and CDR2 SYGVKD. The ends were cut back, 3 bases at V and 8 bases at J, with 14 bases in the middle.

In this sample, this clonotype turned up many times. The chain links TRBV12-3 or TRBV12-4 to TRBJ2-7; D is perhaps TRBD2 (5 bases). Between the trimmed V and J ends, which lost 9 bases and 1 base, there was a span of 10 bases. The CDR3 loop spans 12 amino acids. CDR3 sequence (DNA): TGTGCCAGTTTGAGGGAGTCCTACGAGCAGTACTTC. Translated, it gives CASLRESYEQYF.

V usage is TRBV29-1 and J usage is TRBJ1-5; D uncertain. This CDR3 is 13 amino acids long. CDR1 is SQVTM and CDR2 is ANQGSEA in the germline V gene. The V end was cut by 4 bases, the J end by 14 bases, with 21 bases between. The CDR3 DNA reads TGCAGCGTTGTAGAGCTAGCGGGAGGCTACGAGCATTTT. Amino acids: CSVVELAGGYEHF.

The CDR3 protein is CASSYRVRDSNQPQHF. In DNA, the CDR3 is TGTGCCAGCAGTTATAGGGTCAGGGATAGCAATCAGCCCCAGCATTTT. The V call is TRBV9, the J call TRBJ1-5; TRBD1 is a possible D gene (5 bases). Germline V gene lookup returns CDR1 SGDLS and CDR2 YYNGEE. V lost 5 bases to trimming and J lost 0 bases, with 15 bases between them. The CDR3 loop spans 16 amino acids.

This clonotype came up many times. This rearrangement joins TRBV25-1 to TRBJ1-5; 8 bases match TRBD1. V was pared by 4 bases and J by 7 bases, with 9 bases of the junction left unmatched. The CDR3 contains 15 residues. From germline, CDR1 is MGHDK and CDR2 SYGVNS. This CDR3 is CASSGTGTGAQPQHF. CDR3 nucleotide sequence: TGTGCCAGCAGTGGGACCGGGACAGGAGCGCAGCCCCAGCATTTT. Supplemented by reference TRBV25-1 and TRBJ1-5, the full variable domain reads EADIYQTPRYLVIGTGKKITLECSQTMGHDKMYWYQQDPGMELHLIHYSYGVNSTEKGDLSSESTVSRIRTEHFPLTLESARPSHTSQYLCASSGTGTGAQPQHFGDGTRLSIL.

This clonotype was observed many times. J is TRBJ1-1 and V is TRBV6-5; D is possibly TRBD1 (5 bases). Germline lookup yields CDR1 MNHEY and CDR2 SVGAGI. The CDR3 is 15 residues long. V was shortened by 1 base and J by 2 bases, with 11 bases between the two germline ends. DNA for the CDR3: TGTGCCAGCAGTTACTTTGACAGACCTAACACTGAAGCTTTCTTT. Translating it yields CASSYFDRPNTEAFF.

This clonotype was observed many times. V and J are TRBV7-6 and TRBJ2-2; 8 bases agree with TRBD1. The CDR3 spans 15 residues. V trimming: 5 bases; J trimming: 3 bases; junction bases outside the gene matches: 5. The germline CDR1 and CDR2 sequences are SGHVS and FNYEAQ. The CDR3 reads CASSPGGSDTGELFF. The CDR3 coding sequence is TGTGCCAGCAGCCCAGGGGGCAGCGACACCGGGGAGCTGTTTTTT.

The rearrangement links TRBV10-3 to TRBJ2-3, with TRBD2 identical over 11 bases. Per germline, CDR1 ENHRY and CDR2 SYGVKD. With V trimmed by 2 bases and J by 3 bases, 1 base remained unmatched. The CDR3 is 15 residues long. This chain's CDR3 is CAISEVAGGTDTQYF. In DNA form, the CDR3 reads TGTGCCATCAGTGAGGTAGCGGGAGGGACAGATACGCAGTATTTT.

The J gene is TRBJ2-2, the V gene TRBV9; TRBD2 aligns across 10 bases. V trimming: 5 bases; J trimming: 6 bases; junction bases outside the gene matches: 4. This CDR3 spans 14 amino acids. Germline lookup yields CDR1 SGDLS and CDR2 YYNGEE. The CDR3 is CASSTSGEAGELFF. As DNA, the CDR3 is TGTGCCAGCAGTACTAGCGGGGAAGCCGGGGAGCTGTTTTTT.

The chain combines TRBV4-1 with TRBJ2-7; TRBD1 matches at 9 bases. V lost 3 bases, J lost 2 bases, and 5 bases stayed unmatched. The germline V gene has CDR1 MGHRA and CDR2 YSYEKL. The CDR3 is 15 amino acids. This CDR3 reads CASSQRQGVTYEQYF. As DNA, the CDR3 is TGCGCCAGCAGCCAGAGACAGGGGGTCACCTACGAGCAGTACTTC.

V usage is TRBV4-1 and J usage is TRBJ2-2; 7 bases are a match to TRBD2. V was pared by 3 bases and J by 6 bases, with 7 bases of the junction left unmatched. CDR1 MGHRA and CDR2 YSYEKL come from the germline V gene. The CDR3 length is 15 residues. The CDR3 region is CASSHGRRGPGELFF. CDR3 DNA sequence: TGCGCCAGCAGCCACGGGAGGAGGGGCCCCGGGGAGCTGTTTTTT.

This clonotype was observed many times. CDR3 amino acids: CSAMDTHNSPLHF. CDR3 nucleotide sequence: TGCAGCGCCATGGACACACATAATTCACCCCTCCACTTT. The J gene is TRBJ1-6, the V gene TRBV29-1, with TRBD1 as a possible D gene (5 bases). The germline V gene has CDR1 SQVTM and CDR2 ANQGSEA. The CDR3 loop spans 13 amino acids. V lost 7 bases, J lost 5 bases, and 12 bases lay in between.

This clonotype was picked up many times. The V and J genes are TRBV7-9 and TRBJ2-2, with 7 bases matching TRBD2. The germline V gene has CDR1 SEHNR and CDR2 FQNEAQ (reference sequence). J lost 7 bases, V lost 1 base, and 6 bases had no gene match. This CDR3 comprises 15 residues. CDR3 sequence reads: CASSLGAASGGELFF. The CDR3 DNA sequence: TGTGCCAGCAGCTTAGGGGCGGCTAGCGGCGGGGAGCTGTTTTTT.

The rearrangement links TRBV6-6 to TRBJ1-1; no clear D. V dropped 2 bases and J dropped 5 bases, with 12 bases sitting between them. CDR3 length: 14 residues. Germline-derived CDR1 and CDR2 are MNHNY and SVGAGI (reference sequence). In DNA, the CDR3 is TGTGCCAGCAGTTACCTCGGCCTGGGGACTGAAGCTTTCTTT. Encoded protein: CASSYLGLGTEAFF.

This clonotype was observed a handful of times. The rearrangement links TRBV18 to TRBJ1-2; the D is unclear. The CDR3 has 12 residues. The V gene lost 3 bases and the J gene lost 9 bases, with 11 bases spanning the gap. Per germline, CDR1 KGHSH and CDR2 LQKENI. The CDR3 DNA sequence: TGTGCCAGCTCACCCCTGACCGGTAGCTACACCTTC. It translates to CASSPLTGSYTF.

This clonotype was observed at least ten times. Here the CDR3 reads CASSLGGLSYEQYF. The CDR3 DNA is TGTGCCAGCAGCTTGGGCGGACTCAGCTACGAGCAGTACTTC. The rearrangement uses TRBV7-9 and TRBJ2-7; TRBD2 might be the D (5 bases). Deletions cut 3 bases from V and 3 bases from J, with 12 bases between. The CDR3 sequence is 14 residues long. Per germline, CDR1 SEHNR and CDR2 FQNEAQ (reference sequence).

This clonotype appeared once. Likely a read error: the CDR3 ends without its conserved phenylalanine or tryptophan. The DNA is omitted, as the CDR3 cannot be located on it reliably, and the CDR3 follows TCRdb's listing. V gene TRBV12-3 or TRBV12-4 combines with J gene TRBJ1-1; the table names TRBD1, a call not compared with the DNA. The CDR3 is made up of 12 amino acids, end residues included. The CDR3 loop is CASLGMGDRGDI.